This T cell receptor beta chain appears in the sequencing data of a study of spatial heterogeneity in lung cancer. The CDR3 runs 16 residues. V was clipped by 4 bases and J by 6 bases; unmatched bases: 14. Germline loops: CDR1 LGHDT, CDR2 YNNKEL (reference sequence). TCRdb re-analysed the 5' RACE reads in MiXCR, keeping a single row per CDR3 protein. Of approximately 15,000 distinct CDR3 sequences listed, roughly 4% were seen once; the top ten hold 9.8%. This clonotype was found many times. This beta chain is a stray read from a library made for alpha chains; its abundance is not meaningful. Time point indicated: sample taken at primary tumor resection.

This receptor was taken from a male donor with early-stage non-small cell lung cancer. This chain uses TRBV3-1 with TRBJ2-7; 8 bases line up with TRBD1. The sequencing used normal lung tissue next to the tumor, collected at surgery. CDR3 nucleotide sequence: TGTGCCAGCAGCCGGGGAACGACAGGGGCTCTGGGCGAGCAGTACTTC. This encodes CASSRGTTGALGEQYF.